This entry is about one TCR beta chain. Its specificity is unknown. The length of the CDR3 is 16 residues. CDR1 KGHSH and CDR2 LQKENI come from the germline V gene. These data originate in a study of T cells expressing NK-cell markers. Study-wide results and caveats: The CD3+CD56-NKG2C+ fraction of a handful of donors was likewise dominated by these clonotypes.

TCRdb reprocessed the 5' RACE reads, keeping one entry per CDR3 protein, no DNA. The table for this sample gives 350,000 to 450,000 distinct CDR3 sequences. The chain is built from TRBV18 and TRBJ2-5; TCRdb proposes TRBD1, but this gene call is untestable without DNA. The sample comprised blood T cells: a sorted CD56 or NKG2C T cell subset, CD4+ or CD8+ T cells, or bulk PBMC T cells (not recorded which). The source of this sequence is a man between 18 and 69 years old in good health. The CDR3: CASSHSSGQFQETQYF.